These 3 T cell receptor beta chains came from one sample sequenced in a study of OX40 agonist ivuxolimab in advanced cancers. Profiling relied on immunoSEQ multiplex PCR, and the TCRdb table lists in-frame clones only, not all of them. The repertoire consists of some 50,000 clones, with roughly 90% occurring once and the leading ten covering over 0.5%. This specimen consisted of CD4+ or CD8+ T cells sorted from blood, obtained in a trial of the OX40 agonist ivuxolimab. All receptors derive from an adult with an advanced solid tumor such as melanoma, head and neck, liver or kidney cancer.

This sequence joins TRBV7-2 and TRBJ2-7, with 7 positions matching TRBD1. The V gene end was trimmed by 1 base and the J gene end by 2 bases; junction bases not matched to a gene: 5. Germline values: CDR1 SGHTA, CDR2 FQGNSA. This CDR3 comprises 15 residues. The CDR3 coding sequence is TGTGCCAGCAGCTTAGTTGCAGGGGGACCCTACGAGCAGTACTTC. This translates into CASSLVAGGPYEQYF.

The rearrangement joins TRBV6-6 to TRBJ2-3; tentatively, D is TRBD1 or TRBD2 (5 bases each). Germline V lookup: CDR1 MNHNY, CDR2 SVGAGI (reference sequence). The CDR3 is 15 residues long. V dropped 6 bases and J dropped 6 bases, with 19 bases sitting between them. CDR3 region: CASSARGPGADTQYF. In DNA form, the CDR3 reads TGTGCCAGCAGCGCCAGAGGGCCCGGGGCTGATACGCAGTATTTT.

CDR3 sequence: CASRGLQETQYF. CDR3 DNA sequence: TGTGCCTCCCGAGGCCTTCAAGAGACCCAGTACTTC. The chain employs TRBV28 and TRBJ2-5; the D is unclear. This CDR3 is 12 amino acids long. Germline CDR1 and CDR2: MDHEN and SYDVKM. Trimming took off 11 bases at V and 2 bases at J, with 12 bases between the two ends.